One and the same sample provided the 5 T cell receptor beta chains below, sequenced in a study of radiation and T cells in renal cell carcinoma. TCRdb's copy holds only in-frame clones and misses some; the assay was immunoSEQ multiplex PCR. The sample includes 130,000 to 150,000 clones, 70% to 90% of them seen just once. Stated time point: blood 4 weeks post-SBRT, at nephrectomy. Treatment here: 15 Gy SBRT to primary tumor, nephrectomy 4 weeks later. The sequencing here drew on blood, taken from a patient whose treatment included radiotherapy and nephrectomy. These TCRs come from a woman aged 50 to 60 with renal cell carcinoma.

This chain joins TRBV6-6 and TRBJ2-5, with 8 positions matching TRBD2. V was pared by 7 bases and J by 5 bases, with 12 bases of the junction left unmatched. The germline V gene encodes CDR1 MNHNY and CDR2 SVGAGI (reference sequence). The CDR3 covers 15 residues. DNA for the CDR3: TGTGCCAGCATTAGAGATAGCGGGATAGTTGAGACCCAGTACTTC. This encodes CASIRDSGIVETQYF.

This clone has only one observation. The rearrangement joins TRBV25-1 to TRBJ1-4; D is unresolved. The germline V and J ends were trimmed by 6 bases and 7 bases, with 15 bases remaining between them. This CDR3 has 14 residues. Germline V gene lookup returns CDR1 MGHDK and CDR2 SYGVNS. CDR3 sequence (DNA): TGTGCCAGCAGCCAAGGTCTGTCCGGTGAAAAACTGTTTTTT. Its translation: CASSQGLSGEKLFF.

The rearrangement links TRBV28 to TRBJ1-2; tentatively, D is TRBD1 (5 bases). V lost 5 bases, J lost 3 bases, and 10 bases lay in between. Germline assignment: CDR1 MDHEN and CDR2 SYDVKM. This CDR3 region has 13 residues. Written as DNA, the CDR3 is TGTGCCAGCAGTATCCGGGGCCACTATGGCTACACCTTC. It encodes CASSIRGHYGYTF.

V and J are TRBV7-6 and TRBJ2-5; D may be TRBD1 or TRBD2 (5 bases each). The germline gives CDR1 SGHVS, CDR2 FNYEAQ. V lost 1 base to trimming and J lost 5 bases, with 8 bases between them. The CDR3 loop spans 13 amino acids. In DNA, the CDR3 is TGTGCCAGCAGCTTAGGGGGGTGGGAGACCCAGTACTTC. Translation: CASSLGGWETQYF.

The chain is built from TRBV29-1 and TRBJ2-6; weak D call: TRBD2 (6 bases). V shed 5 bases and J shed 2 bases, with 16 bases lying between them. CDR3 length: 16 residues. CDR1 and CDR2 (germline): SQVTM, ANQGSEA. CDR3: CSVYTPGGAGANVLTF. CDR3 DNA: TGCAGCGTTTACACCCCCGGGGGAGCTGGGGCCAACGTCCTGACTTTC.